This TCR beta chain was obtained from a study of shared clonotypes between healthy human individuals. Clones were read by immunoSEQ multiplex PCR, and TCRdb kept only the in-frame ones, dropping some. The sample yields some 2,000,000 clones, under 97% seen once. The CDR3 extends over 14 amino acids. Germline V gene data show CDR1 as LGHNA and CDR2 as YNFKEQ. Trimming cost V 3 bases and J 5 bases, with 12 bases left between them. The sample comprised naive CD4+ T cells sorted from blood. Regarding subset: CD45RA+ positively selected. The sequence was collected from a man aged 18 to 29 in good health. The chain couples TRBV4-2 to TRBJ2-3; D uncertain. As DNA, the CDR3 is TGTGCCAGCAGCCAGGACCAGCCCGGAGATACGCAGTATTTT. Amino acids: CASSQDQPGDTQYF.